This T cell receptor (beta chain) was recorded in a study of identifying expanded T cells in peripheral blood. This table comes from immunoSEQ multiplex PCR, and its TCRdb copy is limited to in-frame clones, with some not included. The data show about 63,000 clones, approximately 83% seen once. Trimming took 0 bases from V and 12 from J; bases not matched to a gene: 6. The CDR3 extends over 13 amino acids. The germline V gene has CDR1 MNHNY and CDR2 SVGAGI (reference sequence). Material: blood. The clonotype originates from a person aged 18 to 70 in good health. The chain combines TRBV6-6 with TRBJ2-7; 9 nucleotides agree with TRBD2. CDR3 DNA: TGTGCCAGCAGTTACTCGTTAGCGGGAGTTCGGTACTTC. Translating it yields CASSYSLAGVRYF.